The 15 T cell receptor beta chains below were found in one sample sequenced in a study of T cell responses to AZD1222 COVID-19 vaccine. The assay was immunoSEQ multiplex PCR, and TCRdb's table has in-frame clones only and misses some. Of 80,000 or so clones detected, 70% to 90% appear once; the ten largest clones hold over 9.5%. This specimen was peripheral blood, taken 28 days after the second AZD1222 dose. These receptor sequences come from an adult who received the AZD1222 COVID-19 vaccine.

This CDR3 reads CASSAHRATGELFF. CDR3 sequence (DNA): TGTGCCAGCAGCGCACACAGGGCGACCGGGGAGCTGTTTTTT. The chain is built from TRBV9 and TRBJ2-2, with D possibly matching TRBD1 (6 bases). V gave up 3 bases and J gave up 5 bases, with 11 bases separating them. CDR1 is SGDLS and CDR2 is YYNGEE in the germline V gene. The CDR3 sequence is 14 residues long.

The DNA of the CDR3 is TGTGCCAGCAGCCAACGGTATATTGGGGGCGGCGACTATGGCTACACCTTC. Its translation: CASSQRYIGGGDYGYTF. The gene calls are TRBV4-2 and TRBJ1-2; D is perhaps TRBD1 (6 bases). Germline lookup yields CDR1 LGHNA and CDR2 YNFKEQ. The CDR3 has 17 amino acids. V lost 2 bases to trimming and J lost 3 bases, with 19 bases between them.

The genes are TRBV12-3 or TRBV12-4 and TRBJ1-3; D unclear. The CDR3 totals 11 residues. V was cut by 7 bases and J by 7 bases, with 8 bases left in between. The CDR3 region has the DNA TGTGCCAGCACCATATCGAACACCATATATTTT. Translating gives CASTISNTIYF.

The chain joins TRBV2 to TRBJ1-5; no definite D call. CDR1 and CDR2 from the germline V gene are SNHLY and FYNNEI. The CDR3 is 15 residues long. Trimming removed 3 bases from V and 0 bases from J, with 9 bases in between. CDR3 bases: TGTGCCAGCAGTGATGAGAGCGTTAGCAATCAGCCCCAGCATTTT. Its protein is CASSDESVSNQPQHF.

The chain combines TRBV6-1 with TRBJ2-7; 11 bases are a match to TRBD1. After removal of 2 bases from V and 3 bases from J, the junction contained 3 bases not matched to a gene. The CDR3 loop spans 15 amino acids. Germline V lookup: CDR1 MNHNS, CDR2 SASEGT. The CDR3 is CASSEWGQGVYEQYF. The DNA for the CDR3 is TGTGCCAGCAGTGAATGGGGACAGGGGGTCTACGAGCAGTACTTC.

This sequence joins TRBV5-4 and TRBJ2-7; D is unclear. Germline V gene sequence: CDR1 SGHNT, CDR2 YYREEE (reference sequence). V dropped 6 bases and J dropped 5 bases, with 15 bases sitting between them. The CDR3 extends over 13 amino acids. The CDR3 is CASTAVGVDEQYF. In DNA form, the CDR3 reads TGTGCCAGCACCGCCGTCGGTGTGGACGAGCAGTACTTC.

This clone was recorded a few times. The rearrangement uses TRBV5-6 and TRBJ1-4; tentatively, D is TRBD1 (5 bases). The germline V gene encodes CDR1 SGHDT and CDR2 YYEEEE. This CDR3 region has 16 residues. Trimming pared 0 bases from V and 4 bases from J, leaving 13 bases between. The CDR3: CASSLVVSGRNEKLFF. The DNA for the CDR3 is TGTGCCAGCAGCTTGGTTGTATCAGGGCGTAATGAAAAACTGTTTTTT.

The J gene is TRBJ1-6, the V gene TRBV15; D unclear. V was pared by 3 bases and J by 9 bases, with 15 bases between. This CDR3 comprises 15 residues. Germline-derived CDR1 and CDR2 are LNHNV and YYDKDF (reference sequence). Here the CDR3 DNA reads TGTGCCACCAGCAGGCCCGGGAGGTTGCGTTCACCCCTCCACTTT. As protein: CATSRPGRLRSPLHF.

Within the sample, this clone is medium-sized (0.01 to 0.1%). This chain joins TRBV2 and TRBJ2-1; 10 bases fit TRBD2. Germline CDR1 SNHLY, CDR2 FYNNEI. The CDR3 spans 14 residues. The J segment lost 10 bases and the V segment lost 5 bases, leaving 8 bases of the junction unmatched. The CDR3 DNA follows: TGTGCCAGCAGTAGTCCTAGCGGGGGTTTGGAGCAGTTCTTC. Its translation is CASSSPSGGLEQFF. Full variable domain (outside the CDR3, taken from reference TRBV2 and TRBJ2-1): EPEVTQTPSHQVTQMGQEVILRCVPISNHLYFYWYRQILGQKVEFLVSFYNNEISEKSEIFDDQFSVERPDGSNFTLKIRSTKLEDSAMYFCASSSPSGGLEQFFGPGTRLTVL.

CDR3 sequence reads: CAWMSHFNSPLHF. CDR3 in DNA: TGTGCCTGGATGTCCCATTTTAATTCACCCCTCCACTTT. This chain connects TRBV30 to TRBJ1-6; D gene unclear. Germline V gene sequence: CDR1 GTSNPN, CDR2 SVGIG (reference sequence). Trimming cost V 4 bases and J 6 bases, with 10 bases left between them. The CDR3 consists of 13 residues.

The chain couples TRBV9 to TRBJ2-1, with D possibly being TRBD1 (7 bases). This CDR3 comprises 14 residues. The V gene lost 4 bases and the J gene lost 8 bases, with 16 bases spanning the gap. Germline V gene lookup returns CDR1 SGDLS and CDR2 YYNGEE. CDR3 nucleotides: TGTGCCAGCAGCACCTCGACAGGGAGGCATGAGCAGTTCTTC. Its translation: CASSTSTGRHEQFF.

This clone was detected ten times or more. V gene TRBV7-9 combines with J gene TRBJ1-2, with TRBD1 identical over 8 bases. The CDR3 extends over 12 amino acids. After removal of 5 bases from V and 8 bases from J, the junction contained 4 bases not matched to a gene. Germline V gene data show CDR1 as SEHNR and CDR2 as FQNEAQ (reference sequence). The CDR3 coding sequence is TGTGCCAGCAGCCCGGACAGGGTAGGCTACACCTTC. Its protein is CASSPDRVGYTF. The variable domain in full, with the rest retrieved from reference TRBV7-9 and TRBJ1-2, is DTGVSQNPRHKITKRGQNVTFRCDPISEHNRLYWYRQTLGQGPEFLTYFQNEAQLEKSRLLSDRFSAERPKGSFSTLEIQRTEQGDSAMYLCASSPDRVGYTFGSGTRLTVV.

The V and J genes are TRBV27 and TRBJ1-6, with 7 positions matching TRBD1. The length of the CDR3 is 13 residues. After removal of 7 bases from V and 8 bases from J, the junction contained 5 bases not matched to a gene. The germline gives CDR1 MNHEY, CDR2 SMNVEV (reference sequence). CDR3 sequence (DNA): TGTGCCAGCACCACAGGGGTATATTCACCCCTCCACTTT. Amino acids: CASTTGVYSPLHF.

The CDR3 region is CASSYQGTSYNEQFF. The CDR3 DNA follows: TGTGCCAGCAGTTATCAGGGTACTTCCTACAATGAGCAGTTCTTC. V and J are TRBV7-9 and TRBJ2-1; D might be TRBD1 (5 bases). Germline values: CDR1 SEHNR, CDR2 FQNEAQ (reference sequence). This CDR3 contains 15 residues. V was shortened by 6 bases and J by 1 base, with 13 bases between the two germline ends.

This clone was recorded a few times. The chain has TRBV27 and TRBJ1-3; D remains unclear. Germline assignment: CDR1 MNHEY and CDR2 SMNVEV (reference sequence). CDR3 length equals 13 residues. V was shortened by 6 bases and J by 0 bases, with 6 bases between the two germline ends. CDR3 sequence (DNA): TGTGCCAGCAGGGAGGGCTCTGGAAACACCATATATTTT. It is translated as CASREGSGNTIYF.